This entry features one T cell receptor beta chain sequence. Its antigen is as yet unknown. This sample was included in a study of cytomegalovirus exposure and HLA in healthy donors. The wider study: The same platform used for the 500 to 850 first-cohort repertoires was also used for the approximately 120 validation repertoires, as a later analysis reported.

TCRdb's copy holds only in-frame clones and misses some; the assay was immunoSEQ multiplex PCR. The sample lists 150,000 to 200,000 clones; 86% were seen once. Study-wide findings and caveats: Specificity for CMV antigens was confirmed in vitro for a few of the CMV-associated chains. Listed as cytomegalovirus-associated were more than 150 TCR beta chains.

The CDR3 is 16 amino acids. Trimming took 3 bases from V and 3 from J, leaving 19 bases between them. Germline-derived CDR1 and CDR2 are SGHDT and YYEEEE. The J gene is TRBJ2-7, the V gene TRBV5-6; D may be TRBD1 (6 bases). The clonotype originates from a man between 18 and 35 years old in good health and CMV-seropositive. Sequencing was done on a sample of PBMCs. In DNA, the CDR3 is TGTGCCAGCAGCTCGCAGACAGGTCTAAGACTCTACGAGCAGTACTTC. Amino acids: CASSSQTGLRLYEQYF. Full variable domain (rest looked up from reference TRBV5-6 and TRBJ2-7): DAGVTQSPTHLIKTRGQQVTLRCSPKSGHDTVSWYQQALGQGPQFIFQYYEEEERQRGNFPDRFSGHQFPNYSSELNVNALLLGDSALYLCASSSQTGLRLYEQYFGPGTRLTVT.